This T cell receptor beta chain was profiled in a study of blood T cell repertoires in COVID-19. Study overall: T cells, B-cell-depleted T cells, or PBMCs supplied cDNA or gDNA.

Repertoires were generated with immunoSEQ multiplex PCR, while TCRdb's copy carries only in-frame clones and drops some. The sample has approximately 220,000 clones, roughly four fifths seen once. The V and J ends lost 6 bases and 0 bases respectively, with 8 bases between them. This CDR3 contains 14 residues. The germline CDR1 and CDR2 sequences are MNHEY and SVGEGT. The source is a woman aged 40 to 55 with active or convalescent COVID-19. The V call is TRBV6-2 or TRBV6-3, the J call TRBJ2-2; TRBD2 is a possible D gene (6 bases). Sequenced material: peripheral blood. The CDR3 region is CASSRLANTGELFF. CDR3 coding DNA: TGTGCCAGCAGCAGACTAGCGAACACCGGGGAGCTGTTTTTT.